This T cell receptor beta chain originates from a study of T cells after posttransplantation cyclophosphamide. In this sample, this clone turned up many times. Profiling relied on immunoSEQ multiplex PCR, and the TCRdb table lists in-frame clones only, not all of them. This sample has tens of thousands of clones and no singletons, with about 1.5% in the ten largest. This TCR was sampled from a man aged 45-65 years in good health, CMV-negative, and a related stem cell transplant donor. Input material: PBMCs.

The chain's CDR3 is CASSEGGGNQPQHF. DNA for the CDR3: TGCGCCAGCAGTGAGGGAGGGGGCAATCAGCCCCAGCATTTT. The chain recombines TRBV10-2 with TRBJ1-5, with D possibly matching TRBD1 (5 bases). Trimming shortened V by 2 bases and J by 2 bases, and 7 bases separated the two germline ends. The CDR3 sequence is 14 residues long. Germline V gives CDR1 WSHSY, CDR2 SAAADI.